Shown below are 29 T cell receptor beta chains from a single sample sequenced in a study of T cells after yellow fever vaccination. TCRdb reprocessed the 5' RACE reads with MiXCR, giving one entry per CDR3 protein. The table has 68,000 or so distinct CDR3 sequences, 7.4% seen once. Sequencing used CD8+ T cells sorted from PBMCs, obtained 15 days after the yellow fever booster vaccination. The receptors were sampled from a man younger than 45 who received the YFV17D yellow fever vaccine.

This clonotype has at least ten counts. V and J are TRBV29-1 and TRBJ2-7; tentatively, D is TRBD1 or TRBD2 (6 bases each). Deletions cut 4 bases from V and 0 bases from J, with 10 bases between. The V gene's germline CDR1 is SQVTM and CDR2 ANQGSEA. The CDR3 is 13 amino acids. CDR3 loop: CSVAKGGSYEQYF. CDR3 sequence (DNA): TGCAGCGTTGCCAAGGGGGGCTCCTACGAGCAGTACTTC.

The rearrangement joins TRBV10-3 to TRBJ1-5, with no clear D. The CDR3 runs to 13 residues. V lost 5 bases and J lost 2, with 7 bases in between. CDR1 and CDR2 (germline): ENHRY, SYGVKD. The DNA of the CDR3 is TGTGCCATCAGTTGGGAGGGCAATCAGCCCCAGCATTTT. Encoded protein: CAISWEGNQPQHF.

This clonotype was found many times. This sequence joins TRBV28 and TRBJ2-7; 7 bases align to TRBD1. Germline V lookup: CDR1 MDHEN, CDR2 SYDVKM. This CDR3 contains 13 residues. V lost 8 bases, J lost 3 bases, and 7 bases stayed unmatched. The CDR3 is CASLGQLNYEQYF. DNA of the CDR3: TGTGCCAGCCTGGGACAGCTCAACTACGAGCAGTACTTC.

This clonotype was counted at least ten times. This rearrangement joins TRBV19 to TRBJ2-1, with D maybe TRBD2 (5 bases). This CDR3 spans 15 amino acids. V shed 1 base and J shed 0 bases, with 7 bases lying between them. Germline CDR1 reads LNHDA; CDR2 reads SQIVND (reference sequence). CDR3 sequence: CASSIAGSSYNEQFF. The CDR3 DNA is TGTGCCAGTAGTATAGCGGGGAGCTCCTACAATGAGCAGTTCTTC. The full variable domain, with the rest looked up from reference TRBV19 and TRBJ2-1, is DGGITQSPKYLFRKEGQNVTLSCEQNLNHDAMYWYRQDPGQGLRLIYYSQIVNDFQKGDIAEGYSVSREKKESFPLTVTSAQKNPTAFYLCASSIAGSSYNEQFFGPGTRLTVL.

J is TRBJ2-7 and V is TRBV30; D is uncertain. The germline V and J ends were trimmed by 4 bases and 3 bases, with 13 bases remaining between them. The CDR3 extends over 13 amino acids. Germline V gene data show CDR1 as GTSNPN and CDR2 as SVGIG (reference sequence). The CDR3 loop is CAWTLGRSYEQYF. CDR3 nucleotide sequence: TGTGCCTGGACATTAGGAAGGAGCTACGAGCAGTACTTC.

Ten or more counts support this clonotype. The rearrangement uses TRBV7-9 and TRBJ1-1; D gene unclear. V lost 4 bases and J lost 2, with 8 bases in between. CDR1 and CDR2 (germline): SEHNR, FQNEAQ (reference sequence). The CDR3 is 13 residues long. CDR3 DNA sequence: TGTGCCAGCAGCTCCACTACCAACACTGAAGCTTTCTTT. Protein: CASSSTTNTEAFF.

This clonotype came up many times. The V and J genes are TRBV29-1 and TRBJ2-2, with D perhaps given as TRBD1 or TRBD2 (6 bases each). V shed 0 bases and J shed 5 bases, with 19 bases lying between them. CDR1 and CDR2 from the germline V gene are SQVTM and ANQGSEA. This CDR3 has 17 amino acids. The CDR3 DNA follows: TGCAGCGTTGAAGATCTTGGTGGTCAGGGGAGGACCGGGGAGCTGTTTTTT. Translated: CSVEDLGGQGRTGELFF.

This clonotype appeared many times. DNA of the CDR3: TGCAGCGTTGTGATTTCTGAAGCTTTCTTT. Translating it yields CSVVISEAFF. The chain employs TRBV29-1 and TRBJ1-1; D call uncertain. Germline loops: CDR1 SQVTM, CDR2 ANQGSEA. V was shortened by 4 bases and J by 6 bases, with 6 bases between the two germline ends. The CDR3 consists of 10 residues.

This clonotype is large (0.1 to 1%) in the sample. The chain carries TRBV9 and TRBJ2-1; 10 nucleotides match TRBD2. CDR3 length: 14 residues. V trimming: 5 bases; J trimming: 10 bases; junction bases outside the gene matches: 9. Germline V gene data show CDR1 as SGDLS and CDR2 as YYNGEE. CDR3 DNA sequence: TGTGCCAGCAGTGAAGGACTAGCGGTAGGAGAGCAGTTCTTC. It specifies CASSEGLAVGEQFF.

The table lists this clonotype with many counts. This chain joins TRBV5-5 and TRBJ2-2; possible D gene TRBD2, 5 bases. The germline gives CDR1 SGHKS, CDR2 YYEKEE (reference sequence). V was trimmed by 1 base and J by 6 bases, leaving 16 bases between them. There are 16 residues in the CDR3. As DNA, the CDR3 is TGTGCCAGCAGCTTGTTCGCGGACGGGGAGCCCGGGGAGCTGTTTTTT. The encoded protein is CASSLFADGEPGELFF.

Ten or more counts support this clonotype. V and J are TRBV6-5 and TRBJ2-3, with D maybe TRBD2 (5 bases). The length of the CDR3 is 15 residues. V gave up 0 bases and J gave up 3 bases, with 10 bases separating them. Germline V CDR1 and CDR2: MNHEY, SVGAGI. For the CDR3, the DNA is TGTGCCAGCAGTTACTCGATGTCGGGGACAGATACGCAGTATTTT. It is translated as CASSYSMSGTDTQYF.

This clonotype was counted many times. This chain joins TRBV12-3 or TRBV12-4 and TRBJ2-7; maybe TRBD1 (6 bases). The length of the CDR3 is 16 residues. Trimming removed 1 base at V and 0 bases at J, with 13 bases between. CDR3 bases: TGTGCCAGCAGTTTAGTGGGGGCTACGAGCTCCTACGAGCAGTACTTC. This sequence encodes CASSLVGATSSYEQYF.

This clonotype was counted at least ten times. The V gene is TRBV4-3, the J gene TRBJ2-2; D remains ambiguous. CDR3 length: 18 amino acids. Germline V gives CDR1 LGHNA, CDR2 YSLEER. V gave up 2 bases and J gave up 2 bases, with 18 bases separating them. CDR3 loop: CASSQQDLADPNTGELFF. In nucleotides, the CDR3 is TGCGCCAGCAGCCAACAGGATCTTGCCGACCCTAACACCGGGGAGCTGTTTTTT.

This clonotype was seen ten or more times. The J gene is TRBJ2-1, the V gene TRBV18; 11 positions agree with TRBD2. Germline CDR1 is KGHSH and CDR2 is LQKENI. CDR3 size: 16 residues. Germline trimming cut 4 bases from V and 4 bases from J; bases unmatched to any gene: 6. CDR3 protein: CASSLEGLAAYNEQFF. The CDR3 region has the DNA TGTGCCAGCTCACTGGAGGGACTAGCGGCTTACAATGAGCAGTTCTTC.

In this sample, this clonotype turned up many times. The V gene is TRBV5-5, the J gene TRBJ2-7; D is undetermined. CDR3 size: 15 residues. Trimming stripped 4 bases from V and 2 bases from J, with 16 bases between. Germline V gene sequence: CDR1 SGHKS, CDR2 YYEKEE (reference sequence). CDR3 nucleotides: TGTGCCAGCAGCGAGCTGTTTGGGAAGACCTACGAGCAGTACTTC. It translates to CASSELFGKTYEQYF.

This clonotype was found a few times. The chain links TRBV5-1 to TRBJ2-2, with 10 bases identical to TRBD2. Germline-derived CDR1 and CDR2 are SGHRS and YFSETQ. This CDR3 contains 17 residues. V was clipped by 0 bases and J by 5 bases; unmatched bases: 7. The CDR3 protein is CASSLALAGVVTGELFF. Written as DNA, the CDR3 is TGCGCCAGCAGCTTGGCTCTAGCGGGAGTTGTGACCGGGGAGCTGTTTTTT.

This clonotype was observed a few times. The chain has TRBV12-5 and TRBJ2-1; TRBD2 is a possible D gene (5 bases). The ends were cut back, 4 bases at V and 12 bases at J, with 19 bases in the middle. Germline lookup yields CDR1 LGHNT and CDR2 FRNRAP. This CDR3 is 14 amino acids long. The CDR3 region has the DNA TGTGCTAGTGGTTCCCCCGGAGTCCCGGGGTGGCAGTTCTTC. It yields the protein CASGSPGVPGWQFF.

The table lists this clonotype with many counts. The CDR3 nucleotides read TGTGCCAGCCGCCACCGGGACAGGGTACACGAGCAGTACTTC. This sequence encodes CASRHRDRVHEQYF. The rearrangement uses TRBV25-1 and TRBJ2-7; the match to TRBD1 covers 9 bases. The CDR3 extends over 14 amino acids. CDR1 is MGHDK and CDR2 is SYGVNS in the germline V gene. V shed 8 bases, J shed 5 bases, and the junction held 10 bases outside the gene matches.

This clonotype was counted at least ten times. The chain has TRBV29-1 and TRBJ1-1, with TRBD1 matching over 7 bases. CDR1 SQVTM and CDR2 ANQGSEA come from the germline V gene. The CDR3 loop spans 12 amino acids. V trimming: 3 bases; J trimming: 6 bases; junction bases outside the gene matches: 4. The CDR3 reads CSVDPQGAEAFF. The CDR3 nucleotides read TGCAGCGTTGACCCCCAGGGGGCTGAAGCTTTCTTT.

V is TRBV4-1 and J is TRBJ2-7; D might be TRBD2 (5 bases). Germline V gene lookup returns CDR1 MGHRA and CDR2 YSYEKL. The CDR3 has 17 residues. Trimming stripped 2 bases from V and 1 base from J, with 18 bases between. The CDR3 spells CASSQNVGITSSYEQYF. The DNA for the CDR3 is TGCGCCAGCAGCCAAAATGTCGGGATCACATCATCCTACGAGCAGTACTTC.

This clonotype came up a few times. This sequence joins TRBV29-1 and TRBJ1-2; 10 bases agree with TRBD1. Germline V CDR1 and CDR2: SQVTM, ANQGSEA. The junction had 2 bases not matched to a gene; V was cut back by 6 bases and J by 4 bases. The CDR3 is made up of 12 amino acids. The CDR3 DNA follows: TGCAGCGTCGACAGGGGGCTCTATGGCTACACCTTC. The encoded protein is CSVDRGLYGYTF. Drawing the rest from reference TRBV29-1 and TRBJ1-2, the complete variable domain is SAVISQKPSRDICQRGTSLTIQCQVDSQVTMMFWYRQQPGQSLTLIATANQGSEATYESGFVIDKFPISRPNLTFSTLTVSNMSPEDSSIYLCSVDRGLYGYTFGSGTRLTVV.

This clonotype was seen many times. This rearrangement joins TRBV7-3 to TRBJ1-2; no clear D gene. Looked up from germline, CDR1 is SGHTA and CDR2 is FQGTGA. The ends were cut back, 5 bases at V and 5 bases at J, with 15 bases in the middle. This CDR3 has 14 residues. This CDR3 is CASSDGLAAYGYTF. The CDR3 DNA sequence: TGTGCCAGCAGCGATGGGTTGGCAGCGTATGGCTACACCTTC.

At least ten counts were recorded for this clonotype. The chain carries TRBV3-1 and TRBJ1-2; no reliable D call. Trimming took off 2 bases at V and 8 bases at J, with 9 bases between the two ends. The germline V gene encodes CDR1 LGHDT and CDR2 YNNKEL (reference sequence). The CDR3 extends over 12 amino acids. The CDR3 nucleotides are TGTGCCAGCAGCCAATCCGCGTCCGGCTACACCTTC. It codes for CASSQSASGYTF. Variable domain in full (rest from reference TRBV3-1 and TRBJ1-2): DTAVSQTPKYLVTQMGNDKSIKCEQNLGHDTMYWYKQDSKKFLKIMFSYNNKELIINETVPNRFSPKSPDKAHLNLHINSLELGDSAVYFCASSQSASGYTFGSGTRLTVV.

The DNA for the CDR3 is TGTGCCAGTAGTGGCGGTTTGGAGCAGTACTTC. It codes for CASSGGLEQYF. The chain uses TRBV19 and TRBJ2-7; no clear D. V dropped 5 bases and J dropped 7 bases, with 9 bases sitting between them. The germline gives CDR1 LNHDA, CDR2 SQIVND (reference sequence). The CDR3 covers 11 residues.

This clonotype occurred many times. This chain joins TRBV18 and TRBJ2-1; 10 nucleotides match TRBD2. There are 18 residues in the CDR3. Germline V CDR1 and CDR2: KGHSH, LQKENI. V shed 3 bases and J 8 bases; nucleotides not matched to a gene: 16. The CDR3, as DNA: TGTGCCAGCTCACCCTACCTAGCGGGAGCGTTTCCATCAGATGAGCAGTTCTTC. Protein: CASSPYLAGAFPSDEQFF.

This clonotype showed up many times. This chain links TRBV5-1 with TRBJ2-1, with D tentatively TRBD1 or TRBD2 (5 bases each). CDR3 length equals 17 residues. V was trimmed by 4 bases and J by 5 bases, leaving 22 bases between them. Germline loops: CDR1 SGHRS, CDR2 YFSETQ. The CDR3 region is CASSVRQRVGDHNEQFF. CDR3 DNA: TGCGCCAGCAGCGTAAGACAGCGAGTGGGAGATCACAATGAGCAGTTCTTC.

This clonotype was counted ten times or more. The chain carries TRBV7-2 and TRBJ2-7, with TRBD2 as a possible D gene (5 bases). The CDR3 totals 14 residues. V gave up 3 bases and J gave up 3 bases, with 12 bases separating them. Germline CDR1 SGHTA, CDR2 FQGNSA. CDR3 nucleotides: TGTGCCAGCAGCTTGGGCGGAGCGGTCTACGAGCAGTACTTC. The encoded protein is CASSLGGAVYEQYF.

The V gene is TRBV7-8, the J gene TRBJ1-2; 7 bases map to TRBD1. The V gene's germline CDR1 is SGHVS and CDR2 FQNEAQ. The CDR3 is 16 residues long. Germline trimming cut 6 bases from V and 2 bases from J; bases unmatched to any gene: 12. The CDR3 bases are TGTGCCAGCAGTTCTCCTCGGGACAGACCCAACTATGGCTACACCTTC. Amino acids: CASSSPRDRPNYGYTF. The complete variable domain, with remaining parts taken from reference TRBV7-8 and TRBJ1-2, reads GAGVSQSPRYKVAKRGQDVALRCDPISGHVSLFWYQQALGQGPEFLTYFQNEAQLDKSGLPSDRFFAERPEGSVSTLKIQRTQQEDSAVYLCASSSPRDRPNYGYTFGSGTRLTVV.

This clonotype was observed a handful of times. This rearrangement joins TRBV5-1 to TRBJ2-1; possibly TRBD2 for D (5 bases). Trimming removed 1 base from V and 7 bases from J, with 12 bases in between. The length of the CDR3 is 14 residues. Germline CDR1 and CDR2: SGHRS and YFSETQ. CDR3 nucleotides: TGCGCCAGCAGCTTGATCCCGGAGGTGAATGAGCAGTTCTTC. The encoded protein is CASSLIPEVNEQFF.